What follows describes a single T cell receptor (beta chain). Its antigen remains undetermined. It has no much larger one-base neighbor in the sample; base qualities were not kept. Receptor amplification or capture employed the immunoSEQ multiplex PCR assay. The multiplex PCR relied on a mix of 60 forward primers for TCR Vbeta segments and 13 reverse primers for TCR Jbeta segments. The CDR3 region of rearranged TCR beta genes was amplified from genomic DNA with a multiplex PCR assay. On the Illumina HiSeq System, the amplified TCR beta libraries were sequenced as 87-base-pair reads. On the authors' methods: Across the 670 or so repertoires, a later analysis counted approximately 83 million unique TCR beta chains, roughly 11 million of which were shared by at least two donors. Raw reads were error-corrected and collapsed into unique sequences by a nearest-neighbor algorithm in which closely related sequences were merged to remove PCR and sequencing errors. V, D and J gene segments were assigned by aligning CDR3 sequences to IMGT reference sequences. For a sequence to be retained, at least a six-nucleotide match to both a V gene segment and a J gene segment was required. Rearrangements were called productive when the CDR3 lacked stop codons and stayed in frame with V and J; all others were non-productive. Following IMGT convention, CDR3 was defined as the stretch from the second conserved V-encoded cysteine to the conserved J-encoded phenylalanine. The earlier analysis of about 530 of the donors excluded any sequence lacking an unambiguous match to a single V gene segment. In an earlier analysis of almost 600 of the donors, a V segment was called functional when productive rearrangements were above 56.7%, and segregating when the standard deviation between donors exceeded 5%. To diagnose cytomegalovirus status from the catalog of TCR beta chain sequences, a statistical classification framework was built. A later analysis assigned V and J genes by comparing TCR nucleotide sequences with IMGT/GENE-DB human TR gene sequences. Using the TCRdist pipeline, a later analysis assigned CDR3 sequences along with most-parsimonious VDJ recombination scenarios. A later analysis defined each TCR beta chain by its CDR3 amino acid sequence plus V-gene family, and excluded reads lacking a unique V-gene family. As a way to deal with suspected cross-contamination and a sequencing artifact, a later analysis dropped 450 to 700 nucleotide sequences that were highly shared and had low generation probability. A later analysis calculated a clonal expansion index for each public chain from normalized within-repertoire ranks of inferred template counts. In a later analysis, generation probabilities were computed using a VDJ recombination model fitted to out-of-frame rearrangements, and the results were checked against IGoR. In a later analysis, hypergeometric tests were used to score TCR-TCR, TCR-HLA and TCR-CMV co-occurrence, with a repertoire-size bias correction applied to TCR pairs. To estimate false discovery rates, a later analysis permuted the HLA or CMV assignments 20 times. In a later analysis, co-occurring TCRs were grouped with DBSCAN, and TCRdist sequence similarity was added when clustering was performed within HLA-allele-positive subsets. For co-occurrence clustering, repertoires with fewer than 30,000 or more than 120,000 public chains were excluded, along with 4 to 6 repertoires with anomalous nucleotide sharing. TCRdb holds this immuneACCESS table with in-frame rearrangements only. Some clones are missing; in checked studies, unresolved V genes explain under half, and the rest has no known cause. Clone size and the V and J calls come from that table; the DNA yielded D and trimming. This sample gives approximately 160,000 clones in total; 65% to 70% of them show up just once. Jointly, the top ten make up 4.5% of the sample.

In total, fewer than 750 healthy bone marrow donors made up the cohort. Cohort members were all nominally healthy when sampled, although unrecorded immune exposures were likely present. The donor was CMV seropositive and belonged to the group of 250 to 300 seropositive cohort members. A peripheral blood sample was provided by each donor, and peripheral blood mononuclear cells were used for TCR beta sequencing. Genomic DNA was extracted from the blood cell samples with the Qiagen DNeasy Blood Extraction Kit. This entry belongs to a study of cytomegalovirus exposure and HLA in healthy donors (TCRdb year 2017). Some background on the complete study: In an earlier analysis of some 610 of the donors, approximately 260 Gb of sequence data and 90 million to 120 million unique TCR beta sequences from some 170 million T cells were reported. The study profiled the T cell repertoires of hundreds of subjects by immunosequencing and related them to cytomegalovirus serostatus. Class I and class II HLA loci were covered by the typing at four-digit resolution. An earlier analysis of roughly 580 of the donors used high-throughput TCR beta sequencing to judge whether each TCR beta V gene segment behaved as functional or pseudogenic. The later analysis used no new phenotypic data to find candidate immune exposures, relying instead on TCR beta sequences and their occurrence across donors. To predict cytomegalovirus infection status, the study brought together high-throughput TCR immunosequencing, statistical association of individual TCRs with disease status, and machine learning. Roughly 5 DR-DQ haplotypes were handled as single units for association and clustering because linkage in the cohort was strong. A later genetic analysis took genome-wide SNP genotypes for 398 of the 666 donors and used that subset as a discovery cohort. In a later analysis, previously published TCR beta repertoires from some 640 donors were re-analyzed and high-resolution HLA genotyping was added so that TCR occurrence patterns could be studied. In addition to the first cohort of 666 subjects, a separate validation cohort of approximately 110 different subjects was used. All discovery cohort repertoires had been generated on a single sequencing platform. Among about 400 genotyped donors of the cohort, an average of roughly 230,000 unique TCR beta nucleotide sequences was sequenced per donor, of which approximately 18% were non-productive. An early release covering roughly 640 HLA-typed donors comprised 250 to 350 gigabases of sequencing data and roughly 86 million unique TCR sequences. Donor age, sex, ethnicity and CMV serostatus were collected together with the repertoire data. The aim of the study was to test whether cataloging public T cell receptors could identify signatures of past pathogen exposure. The genetic ancestry cluster associated with self-reported Caucasian donors included about 84% of the 300 to 400 genotyped donors. The number of donors typed differed by locus, with 629-630 for A, B, C, DRB1 and DQB1, over 500 for DQA1, 606 for DPA1, and 400 to 490 for DPB1.

The paper as a whole reports these results and caveats: Immune exposure information for the cohort was limited to CMV serostatus. Assigning TCR associations to individual alleles was difficult when HLA alleles, especially DR and DQ, strongly co-occurred. The cohort was sequenced for TCR beta chains only, and without alpha or paired-chain data the features that could be detected were limited. A further reported finding was that TCR beta sequences accurately predicted the HLA-A and HLA-B alleles for most subjects in the first cohort. Most CMV-associated TCR beta chains appeared to be HLA-restricted in a later analysis, and the HLA associations seemed to be driven largely by CMV exposure. Because the 87-base-pair reads could not distinguish some IMGT-functional V segments, including TRBV6-2 and TRBV6-3, those segments were excluded. Across donors, most TCR sequences were observed very rarely, whereas some public TCRs were present in many individuals. A later analysis found that TCR association rates varied across HLA loci, with DRB1 alleles showing the most associated TCRs and HLA-C alleles the fewest. In a later analysis, several top co-occurrence clusters were reported to appear linked to parvovirus B19, influenza, CMV and Epstein-Barr virus. At a false discovery rate of 0.05, a later analysis linked 16,951 TCR beta sequences to specific HLA alleles. A cluster of highly shared sequence variants was judged likely to represent a technical artifact of the sequencing pipeline. In an earlier analysis of around 600 of the donors, most TCR beta V segments appeared in productive rearrangements about 87% or about 30% of the time, broadly matching IMGT annotations. The authors suggested that the approach could potentially be generalized to other disease states and immunological phenotypes. An association between a missense DCLRE1C variant and V-gene and J-gene trimming of TCR beta chains was found in a later genetic analysis and replicated in an independent cohort. In a later genetic analysis, fewer N-insertions in productive TCRs were reported among donors in an Asian-associated ancestry cluster than the roughly 640-donor mean. The classifier was reported to diagnose cytomegalovirus status with high specificity and sensitivity in both the original and validation cohorts. The earlier analysis of some 540 of the donors excluded around 17 rarely observed V segments, including chromosome 9 orphons, because counts were too low. A later analysis found that HLA-associated TCR beta chains were more clonally expanded and had lower generation probabilities than equally common non-associated chains. The study gave a list of under 200 TCR beta chains associated with cytomegalovirus. Correlated functional status among segregating V segments might be attributable to linkage disequilibrium, but an unknown experimental factor could not be ruled out. Because HLA typing was missing for some donors at each locus, association tests included only the typed subset. Presence/absence analyses assumed roughly uniform sequencing depth across donors, an assumption that may not hold. Three of the identified cytomegalovirus-associated TCR beta chains were confirmed in vitro to be specific for cytomegalovirus antigens.

Unmatched junction bases come to 18, with V trimmed by 6 bases and J by 5 bases. The CDR3 covers 17 residues, taking in both the cysteine and the phenylalanine. The retained sequence is limited to the CDR3, 51 bases, with the frame set at the first base. Looking up the germline V gene yields CDR1 SNHLY and CDR2 FYNNEI. In this chain, TRBV2 is recombined with TRBJ2-7; 8 of the junction bases match TRBD1. Input material: PBMCs. The source of this sequence is a woman aged 18-29 years in good health and CMV-seropositive. The nucleotides are TGTGCCAGCAGAGAGGGGACTGGGACAGGAACTCGCCACGAGCAGTACTTC. Its translation is CASREGTGTGTRHEQYF.